The T cell receptor (beta chain) described here comes from a study of cytomegalovirus exposure and HLA in healthy donors. As for the study in general: An early data release held about 85 million unique TCRs from HLA-typed donors. Most genotyped donors, roughly 80% of fewer than 400, had Caucasian-associated genetic ancestry.

V shed 6 bases and J shed 3 bases, with 13 bases lying between them. The CDR3 runs 14 residues. Per germline, CDR1 MNHNS and CDR2 SASEGT. The PCR made use of 60 Vbeta and 13 Jbeta primers. TCRdb's copy holds only in-frame clones and misses some; the assay was immunoSEQ multiplex PCR. The repertoire has some 110,000 clones, roughly 73% of them found once; the top ten carry over 2%. A single count supports this clone. Material: PBMCs. The sequence was obtained from a man aged 35 to 55 in good health and CMV-seronegative. This rearrangement joins TRBV6-1 to TRBJ2-3; D is perhaps TRBD1 (7 bases). CDR3 sequence: CASSATGRTDTQYF. CDR3 DNA sequence: TGTGCCAGCAGCGCGACAGGGAGGACAGATACGCAGTATTTT.